Described below is a single T cell receptor (beta chain) sequence and its context. This CDR3 is missing its conserved last phenylalanine or tryptophan, likely due to a read error. The ends lost 5 bases at V and 1 base at J; junction bases unmatched: 7. CDR1 is SEHNR, CDR2 FQNEAQ, per germline (reference sequence). The CDR3 spans 17 residues. Cells sorted as Tregs were CD4+, CD25+ and CD127-/low. Full-length variable regions came from constant-region reverse primers plus semi-nested Nested Universal Primer A PCR. Via MiXCR, TCRdb re-called the 5' RACE reads, giving one row per CDR3 protein. The table has approximately 4,900 distinct CDR3 sequences, 55% to 75% seen once.

Sequencing was performed on Tregs sorted from blood. The gene calls are TRBV7-9 and TRBJ2-6, with TRBD1 identical over 8 bases. This TCR was sampled from a female donor with breast cancer. CDR3 in amino acids: CASSQDRDGSGANVLTL. The CDR3 DNA follows: TGTGCCAGCAGCCAGGACAGGGACGGATCTGGGGCCAACGTCCTGACTCTC.